The 5 T cell receptor beta chains given below trace back to one sample, sequenced in a study of T cell responses to AZD1222 COVID-19 vaccine. Profiling relied on immunoSEQ multiplex PCR, and the TCRdb table lists in-frame clones only, not all of them. The sample lists about 140,000 clones; 80% to 95% were seen once. The sample in question was peripheral blood, obtained 28 days after the second AZD1222 dose. The receptors here all came from an adult who received the AZD1222 COVID-19 vaccine.

V and J are TRBV4-2 and TRBJ1-2; 9 bases line up with TRBD1. Germline V gene sequence: CDR1 LGHNA, CDR2 YNFKEQ. J lost 4 bases, V lost 1 base, and 7 bases had no gene match. This CDR3 comprises 16 residues. The CDR3 region has the DNA TGTGCCAGCAGCCAAGCCAAAGGACAGGGGAGCTATGGCTACACCTTC. As protein: CASSQAKGQGSYGYTF.

The chain joins TRBV10-3 to TRBJ2-6; weak D call: TRBD1 (6 bases). CDR1 and CDR2 (germline): ENHRY, SYGVKD. The V end was cut by 3 bases, the J end by 0 bases, with 12 bases between. The CDR3 extends over 17 amino acids. The CDR3 region is CAISDGTGSSGANVLTF. The CDR3 bases are TGTGCCATCAGTGATGGTACAGGGAGCTCTGGGGCCAACGTCCTGACTTTC.

For the CDR3, the DNA is TGTGCCAGCAGTTACCCAGACAGGGGTAATGAAAAACTGTTTTTT. It specifies CASSYPDRGNEKLFF. The chain employs TRBV6-6 and TRBJ1-4; the match to TRBD1 covers 8 bases. The CDR3 totals 15 residues. CDR1 MNHNY and CDR2 SVGAGI come from the germline V gene (reference sequence). The trim removed 2 bases at V and 4 bases at J, leaving 3 bases unmatched.

The rearrangement links TRBV13 to TRBJ1-3; TRBD1 is a possible D gene (5 bases). This CDR3 region has 15 residues. Trimming shortened V by 5 bases and J by 0 bases, and 11 bases separated the two germline ends. Germline V gene lookup returns CDR1 PRHDT and CDR2 FYEKMQ (reference sequence). The CDR3 sequence is CASSRDFSSGNTIYF. The CDR3 coding sequence is TGTGCCAGCAGCCGGGACTTTAGCTCTGGAAACACCATATATTTT.

This clone was seen more than once but under ten times. The chain carries TRBV3-1 (or the pseudogene TRBV3-2) and TRBJ1-2, with D hard to call. Trimming cost V 0 bases and J 9 bases, with 5 bases left between them. CDR1 LGHDT and CDR2 YNNKEL come from the germline V gene (reference sequence). The CDR3 has 11 amino acids. DNA of the CDR3: TGTGCCAGCAGCCAAGAAGTGCGCTACACCTTC. Its translation: CASSQEVRYTF.